This is a list of T cell receptor beta chains from one sample in a study of blood T cell repertoires in COVID-19. Sequenced by immunoSEQ multiplex PCR; TCRdb stores in-frame clones only, minus some. The profile covers approximately 170,000 clones, with approximately 87% appearing a single time and under 4.5% taken by the ten largest. The sample comprised peripheral blood. The receptors shown here come from a woman in her 70s with acute or convalescent COVID-19. Each CDR3 is given with its conserved first and last residue. A D gene is named only where the DNA matches it firmly. Where a row states a size, it is once, few, many or the class of an expanded clone; other rows omit it.

TRBV7-2	NA	TRBD1	TRBJ2-7	CASSSSNTGVEQYF	TGTGCCAGCAGCTCGTCCAACACAGGGGTCGAGCAGTACTTC
TRBV7-2	NA	NA	TRBJ2-1	CASSFRRNNEQFF	TGTGCCAGCAGCTTCCGCAGAAACAATGAGCAGTTCTTC
TRBV2	NA	NA	TRBJ2-1	CASSDGQGSSYNEQFF	TGTGCCAGCAGTGATGGGCAGGGGAGCTCCTACAATGAGCAGTTCTTC
TRBV4-2	NA	NA	TRBJ1-6	CASSQGAVGVDSPLHF	TGTGCCAGCAGCCAAGGGGCAGTCGGGGTCGATTCACCCCTCCACTTT
TRBV11-2	NA	NA	TRBJ2-4	CASRSQGSAKNIQYF	TGTGCCAGCAGGTCCCAGGGGTCAGCCAAAAACATTCAGTACTTC
TRBV5-1	NA	TRBD1	TRBJ1-5	CASSLGTGLSNQPQHF	TGCGCCAGCAGCTTGGGGACAGGGTTGAGCAATCAGCCCCAGCATTTT
TRBV4-2	NA	TRBD2	TRBJ2-3	CASSSSGGGTDTQYF	TGTGCCAGCAGCTCCAGCGGGGGAGGCACAGATACGCAGTATTTT
TRBV10-2	NA	TRBD1	TRBJ1-4	CASRAGGNEKLFF	TGCGCCAGCAGGGCAGGGGGCAATGAAAAACTGTTTTTT
TRBV2	NA	TRBD1	TRBJ1-6	CASGGQGVSPLHF	TGTGCCAGCGGGGGACAGGGAGTCTCACCCCTCCACTTT
TRBV11-2	NA	TRBD2	TRBJ2-1	CASSLAGGGGLKGQFF	TGTGCCAGCAGCTTAGCCGGGGGGGGCGGCTTAAAGGGGCAGTTCTTC
TRBV15	NA	TRBD2	TRBJ2-1	CATSRGSGGSSSYNEQFF	TGTGCCACCAGCAGAGGTAGCGGGGGGTCCAGCTCCTACAATGAGCAGTTCTTC
TRBV3-1/TRBV3-2	NA	TRBD1	TRBJ2-4	CASRRGQGNIQYF	TGTGCCAGCAGACGTGGACAGGGGAACATTCAGTACTTC
TRBV27	once	TRBD1	TRBJ1-3	CASRPGGQVTGNTIYF	TGTGCCAGCAGACCCGGCGGACAGGTCACTGGAAACACCATATATTTT
TRBV30	NA	NA	TRBJ1-2	CAWTQRNYGYTF	TGTGCCTGGACCCAGCGAAACTATGGCTACACCTTC
TRBV3-1/TRBV3-2	once	TRBD2	TRBJ2-5	CASQAGDETQYF	TGTGCCAGCCAAGCGGGGGACGAGACCCAGTACTTC
TRBV9	NA	NA	TRBJ1-2	CASRGGASLVGGYTF	TGTGCCAGCCGGGGGGGCGCTTCCTTAGTCGGTGGCTACACCTTC
TRBV6-6	few	TRBD1	TRBJ1-5	CASSPGQGWTPQHF	TGTGCCAGCAGCCCGGGACAGGGATGGACGCCCCAGCATTTT
TRBV30	NA	TRBD1	TRBJ2-2	CAWSRQGYTGELFF	TGTGCCTGGAGCCGACAGGGGTACACCGGGGAGCTGTTTTTT
TRBV9	NA	NA	TRBJ2-2	CASSVVWNTGELFF	TGTGCCAGCAGCGTAGTCTGGAACACCGGGGAGCTGTTTTTT
TRBV7-8	NA	NA	TRBJ2-2	CASSRGSQGFGELFF	TGTGCCAGCAGCCGTGGAAGTCAGGGCTTCGGGGAGCTGTTTTTT
TRBV9	NA	TRBD2	TRBJ2-1	CASSLTSGRNNEQFF	TGTGCCAGCAGCCTTACTAGCGGGAGAAACAATGAGCAGTTCTTC
TRBV15	NA	NA	TRBJ1-1	CATSIGGTEAFF	TGTGCCACCAGCATCGGAGGCACTGAAGCTTTCTTT
TRBV5-1	once	TRBD1	TRBJ2-5	CASSLVPGQQETQYF	TGCGCCAGCAGCTTGGTTCCGGGACAGCAAGAGACCCAGTACTTC
TRBV2	NA	NA	TRBJ1-5	CASRGAPGQPQHF	TGTGCCAGCCGGGGGGCTCCCGGCCAGCCCCAGCATTTT
TRBV4-3	NA	NA	TRBJ1-2	CASSQGRQVSGYTF	TGCGCCAGCAGCCAAGGTCGACAGGTCAGCGGCTACACCTTC
TRBV10-2	NA	NA	TRBJ2-7	CASRDSPPQDYEQYF	TGCGCCAGCAGGGACAGCCCTCCCCAGGACTACGAGCAGTACTTC
TRBV9	once	TRBD1	TRBJ1-2	CASSPGTAFNYGYTF	TGTGCCAGCAGCCCCGGGACAGCATTTAACTATGGCTACACCTTC
TRBV15	once	TRBD1	TRBJ2-1	CATRRDRTMDNEQFF	TGTGCCACCAGAAGGGACAGGACTATGGACAATGAGCAGTTCTTC
TRBV7-2	NA	NA	TRBJ2-7	CASSFREYYEQYF	TGTGCCAGCAGCTTTCGGGAGTACTACGAGCAGTACTTC
TRBV7-9	NA	NA	TRBJ1-4	CASSQMGVRNEKLFF	TGTGCCAGCAGCCAAATGGGAGTACGGAATGAAAAACTGTTTTTT
TRBV6-1	NA	NA	TRBJ1-2	CASSALGESFNYGYTF	TGTGCCAGCAGTGCCCTTGGAGAGAGCTTTAACTATGGCTACACCTTC
TRBV6-5	once	NA	TRBJ2-2	CASSYPVGELFF	TGTGCCAGCAGTTACCCCGTCGGGGAGCTGTTTTTT
TRBV5-6	NA	TRBD1	TRBJ2-7	CASRNRGKPYEQYF	TGTGCCAGCCGAAACAGGGGGAAACCCTACGAGCAGTACTTC
TRBV7-3	NA	TRBD1	TRBJ1-5	CASSHRGGGNQPQHF	TGTGCCAGCAGTCACAGGGGAGGAGGCAATCAGCCCCAGCATTTT
TRBV14	NA	NA	TRBJ2-7	CASSRLDSVHEQYF	TGTGCCAGCAGCCGGCTGGACAGTGTCCACGAGCAGTACTTC
TRBV18	once	TRBD1	TRBJ1-6	CASSRDRGSNSPLHF	TGTGCCAGCTCACGGGACAGGGGGAGCAATTCACCCCTCCACTTT